Below, 13 T cell receptor beta chains from the same sample are listed, as sequenced in a study of beta chain features in type 1 diabetes. General study points: For Type 1 diabetes patients, all four CD4+ subsets carried TCRB CDR3s that were moderately but significantly shorter.

No antigen is known for these receptors. The investigators reverse transcribed all of the isolated RNA, so they sequenced expressed TCRB transcripts. Here immunoSEQ multiplex PCR was the method, and the copy in TCRdb shows in-frame clones only, minus some. The table shows 600,000 to 700,000 clones, with approximately 13% occurring only once. The sequencing input was naive CD4+ T cells from blood. All receptors come from a young man with type 1 diabetes.

CDR3 nucleotide sequence: TGTGCCAGCAGCTTGGCCCAGGGGTTGGATGAGCAGTTCTTC. Translating it yields CASSLAQGLDEQFF. The rearrangement links TRBV11-3 to TRBJ2-1, with a tentative D call TRBD1 (6 bases). V lost 3 bases to trimming and J lost 8 bases, with 14 bases between them. This CDR3 has 14 residues. Germline V gene data show CDR1 as SGHNT and CDR2 as YENEEA. Full variable domain (missing parts from reference TRBV11-3 and TRBJ2-1): EAGVVQSPRYKIIEKKQPVAFWCNPISGHNTLYWYLQNLGQGPELLIRYENEEAVDDSQLPKDRFSAERLKGVDSTLKIQPAELGDSAVYLCASSLAQGLDEQFFGPGTRLTVL.

A few counts support this clone. The chain links TRBV11-3 to TRBJ1-6; D unresolved. The CDR3 sequence is 17 residues long. V lost 6 bases and J lost 5, with 20 bases in between. The germline gives CDR1 SGHNT, CDR2 YENEEA. The CDR3 sequence is CASSRAGGLSDNSPLHF. The CDR3 DNA sequence: TGTGCCAGCAGTAGGGCGGGAGGCCTCAGCGATAATTCACCCCTCCACTTT.

V gene TRBV6-5 combines with J gene TRBJ2-3; 10 bases line up with TRBD2. Germline loops: CDR1 MNHEY, CDR2 SVGAGI. This CDR3 is built from 15 residues. The V and J ends lost 5 bases and 2 bases, in that order; junction bases with no gene match: 4. The DNA of the CDR3 is TGTGCCAGCAGTCCTACTAGCGGGGTCACAGATACGCAGTATTTT. It codes for CASSPTSGVTDTQYF.

This CDR3 is CASGLGWTTGKNEQFF. The CDR3 nucleotides read TGTGCCAGCGGCCTAGGGTGGACCACTGGCAAAAATGAGCAGTTCTTC. The rearrangement links TRBV2 to TRBJ2-1; D is uncertain. Germline loops: CDR1 SNHLY, CDR2 FYNNEI. The CDR3 totals 16 residues. The ends were cut back, 8 bases at V and 7 bases at J, with 24 bases in the middle.

The table lists this clone with a few counts. The chain carries TRBV28 and TRBJ1-5; no definite D call. Trimming stripped 2 bases from V and 5 bases from J, with 7 bases between. In germline, CDR1 is MDHEN, CDR2 SYDVKM. The CDR3 is 13 amino acids. The CDR3 coding sequence is TGTGCCAGCAGTTTAGTGTGGGATCAGCCCCAGCATTTT. Residues: CASSLVWDQPQHF.

This clone was counted between two and nine times. The chain couples TRBV9 to TRBJ1-3; TRBD1 aligns across 10 bases. V lost 4 bases to trimming and J lost 4 bases; unmatched junction nucleotides: 11. The CDR3 is 17 residues long. CDR1 is SGDLS, CDR2 YYNGEE, per germline. CDR3 sequence reads: CASSLRPGQGQGNTIYF. The CDR3 nucleotides are TGTGCCAGCAGCCTTCGCCCGGGACAGGGGCAGGGAAACACCATATATTTT.

This chain uses TRBV7-2 with TRBJ1-2; D is unresolved. Trimming cost V 1 base and J 1 base, with 10 bases left between them. There are 15 residues in the CDR3. CDR1 is SGHTA, CDR2 FQGNSA, per germline. DNA for the CDR3: TGTGCCAGCAGCTTAGTCGCTGCCAATAACTATGGCTACACCTTC. Amino acid sequence: CASSLVAANNYGYTF.

There are a few counts of this clone. The genes are TRBV5-1 and TRBJ2-1; TRBD2 might be the D (5 bases). The CDR3 runs 15 residues. Germline CDR1 is SGHRS and CDR2 is YFSETQ. Trimming took 0 bases from V and 3 from J, leaving 10 bases between them. CDR3 sequence (DNA): TGCGCCAGCAGCTTGGCCACCGGGAACTACAATGAGCAGTTCTTC. This encodes CASSLATGNYNEQFF.

The J gene is TRBJ2-3, the V gene TRBV28; D not resolved. The CDR3 is 13 residues long. The V gene's germline CDR1 is MDHEN and CDR2 SYDVKM. V was shortened by 3 bases and J by 4 bases, with 8 bases between the two germline ends. The CDR3 DNA reads as TGTGCCAGCAGTTTTTGGAAGTCAGATACGCAGTATTTT. It codes for CASSFWKSDTQYF.

In this sample, this clone turned up a few times. The chain employs TRBV5-1 and TRBJ1-1; D call uncertain. V gave up 1 base and J gave up 3 bases, with 7 bases separating them. Germline loops: CDR1 SGHRS, CDR2 YFSETQ. The CDR3 loop spans 13 amino acids. CDR3 nucleotides: TGCGCCAGCAGCTTGATGGAAGACACTGAAGCTTTCTTT. Protein sequence: CASSLMEDTEAFF.

This chain connects TRBV6-5 to TRBJ1-2, with D perhaps TRBD1 (5 bases). V lost 6 bases to trimming and J lost 9 bases, with 14 bases between them. CDR1 MNHEY and CDR2 SVGAGI come from the germline V gene. The CDR3 has 12 amino acids. This CDR3 reads CASRSRGDRYTF. DNA for the CDR3: TGTGCCAGCAGGTCTCGGGGGGATCGCTACACCTTC.

This clone turned up a few times. The chain couples TRBV29-1 to TRBJ1-2; TRBD1 might be the D (5 bases). Between the trimmed V and J ends, which lost 0 bases and 3 bases, there was a span of 8 bases. Looked up from germline, CDR1 is SQVTM and CDR2 is ANQGSEA. The CDR3 runs to 13 residues. CDR3 loop: CSVEDPGYYGYTF. The DNA of the CDR3 is TGCAGCGTTGAAGATCCAGGGTACTATGGCTACACCTTC.

This clone was counted a few times. The chain has TRBV11-3 and TRBJ2-1, with TRBD1 as a possible D gene (5 bases). This CDR3 has 14 amino acids. V dropped 1 base and J dropped 8 bases, with 12 bases sitting between them. The germline gives CDR1 SGHNT, CDR2 YENEEA. CDR3 coding DNA: TGTGCCAGCAGCTTAGTCAGGGCCTGGGATGAGCAGTTCTTC. This codes for CASSLVRAWDEQFF.